Listed here are 29 T cell receptor beta chains from one sample, sequenced in a study of T cells expressing NK-cell markers. Each CDR3 protein gets one entry in TCRdb, which reprocessed the 5' RACE reads and gives no DNA. In total, the table holds some 150,000 distinct CDR3 sequences. Sequencing was done on a sample of blood T cells: a sorted CD56 or NKG2C T cell subset, CD4+ or CD8+ T cells, or bulk PBMC T cells (not recorded which). Receptors were obtained from a man younger than 30 in good health.

The chain employs TRBV7-8 and TRBJ2-2; no DNA is available, so the TRBD1 call from TCRdb remains unchecked. Germline values: CDR1 SGHVS, CDR2 FQNEAQ. The CDR3 covers 15 residues. CDR3 amino acids: CASSLSLGGVGELFF. The variable domain in full, with the rest retrieved from reference TRBV7-8 and TRBJ2-2, is GAGVSQSPRYKVAKRGQDVALRCDPISGHVSLFWYQQALGQGPEFLTYFQNEAQLDKSGLPSDRFFAERPEGSVSTLKIQRTQQEDSAVYLCASSLSLGGVGELFFGEGSRLTVL.

The V gene is TRBV4-3, the J gene TRBJ2-5. Germline V gene sequence: CDR1 LGHNA, CDR2 YSLEER. This CDR3 comprises 12 residues. The CDR3: CASSQGSETQYF.

The CDR3: CASSPRARARESEQFF. The rearrangement links TRBV7-9 to TRBJ2-1; lacking DNA, the TRBD2 call made by TCRdb goes unchecked. The CDR3 covers 16 residues. Germline lookup yields CDR1 SEHNR and CDR2 FQNEAQ (reference sequence).

The V gene is TRBV11-3, the J gene TRBJ2-3; the D gene TCRdb calls, TRBD2, cannot be checked with no DNA. Germline V lookup: CDR1 SGHNT, CDR2 YENEEA. The CDR3 is 15 amino acids. The CDR3 sequence is CASSRVAGVTDTQYF.

The chain combines TRBV12-3 or TRBV12-4 with TRBJ1-5; absent DNA, TCRdb's TRBD1 call cannot be checked. The length of the CDR3 is 14 residues. CDR3 in amino acids: CASLGAGGNQPQHF.

The J gene is TRBJ1-1, the V gene TRBV20-1; TCRdb proposes TRBD1, but this gene call is untestable without DNA. CDR1 DFQATT and CDR2 SNEGSKA come from the germline V gene (reference sequence). The CDR3 runs 16 residues. CDR3 amino acids: CSARDLVTGINTEAFF.

The chain recombines TRBV29-1 with TRBJ1-1; absent DNA, TCRdb's TRBD1 call cannot be checked. Germline V gene lookup returns CDR1 SQVTM and CDR2 ANQGSEA. CDR3 length: 13 amino acids. The CDR3 region is CSYRDRGNTEAFF.

The chain employs TRBV5-1 and TRBJ2-1. Germline V gene data show CDR1 as SGHRS and CDR2 as YFSETQ. The CDR3 covers 15 residues. The CDR3 loop is CASSWDRRSYNEQFF.

This chain uses TRBV19 with TRBJ2-1; the TCRdb call, TRBD1, lacks DNA for checking. Looked up from germline, CDR1 is LNHDA and CDR2 is SQIVND (reference sequence). This CDR3 is 15 amino acids long. CDR3: CASRPGQGASDEQFF. Supplemented by reference TRBV19 and TRBJ2-1, the full variable domain reads DGGITQSPKYLFRKEGQNVTLSCEQNLNHDAMYWYRQDPGQGLRLIYYSQIVNDFQKGDIAEGYSVSREKKESFPLTVTSAQKNPTAFYLCASRPGQGASDEQFFGPGTRLTVL.

This chain uses TRBV5-1 with TRBJ2-1; TCRdb's D gene call, TRBD2, goes unchecked for lack of DNA. The CDR3 runs to 17 residues. Germline V gene lookup returns CDR1 SGHRS and CDR2 YFSETQ. The chain's CDR3 is CASSLEKREPSYNEQFF.

The chain couples TRBV10-3 to TRBJ2-5; without DNA, the TCRdb call of TRBD1 cannot be checked. From germline, CDR1 is ENHRY and CDR2 SYGVKD. The CDR3 loop spans 13 amino acids. CDR3 loop: CAISRDRQETQYF.

This chain's CDR3 is CSARDGLAGNEQFF. The chain has TRBV20-1 and TRBJ2-1; the D call of TRBD2 rests on TCRdb alone, since no DNA is present to check it. Per the germline V gene, CDR1 is DFQATT and CDR2 is SNEGSKA (reference sequence). The CDR3 runs 14 residues.

The rearrangement links TRBV7-3 to TRBJ2-2; the D call from TCRdb, TRBD1, cannot be confirmed without DNA. Germline V lookup: CDR1 SGHTA, CDR2 FQGTGA. The CDR3 length is 16 residues. The CDR3 loop reads CASSLSGQPFTGELFF.

The chain recombines TRBV27 with TRBJ2-1; TCRdb outputs TRBD1, but without DNA this stays unchecked. Germline V gene sequence: CDR1 MNHEY, CDR2 SMNVEV (reference sequence). The CDR3 length is 14 residues. CDR3 sequence reads: CASSLWGPLNEQFF.

V is TRBV19 and J is TRBJ2-7; TCRdb calls TRBD1, which cannot be checked without DNA. This CDR3 is 16 amino acids long. Per germline, CDR1 LNHDA and CDR2 SQIVND (reference sequence). CDR3 loop: CASSPLQREKIYEQYF.

This rearrangement joins TRBV29-1 to TRBJ2-3. This CDR3 has 13 residues. CDR1 SQVTM and CDR2 ANQGSEA come from the germline V gene. The CDR3 sequence is CSVEDGENDTQYF.

The chain has TRBV5-5 and TRBJ2-1; the D call of TRBD1 rests on TCRdb alone, since no DNA is present to check it. Germline V gene lookup returns CDR1 SGHKS and CDR2 YYEKEE (reference sequence). The CDR3 has 16 amino acids. The CDR3 here is CASSPKLGGLDNEQFF.

The chain's CDR3 is CASSDWGVNTEAFF. The chain links TRBV6-4 to TRBJ1-1. The CDR3 has 14 amino acids. Germline CDR1 and CDR2: MRHNA and SNTAGT.

This sequence joins TRBV6-1 and TRBJ2-3; without DNA, the TCRdb call of TRBD2 cannot be checked. CDR1 and CDR2 from the germline V gene are MNHNS and SASEGT. The CDR3 spans 17 residues. The CDR3 loop reads CASSLYLAGGPEDTQYF.

The chain recombines TRBV3-1 with TRBJ2-7; TCRdb reports TRBD1, a call that lacks DNA to check it against. Germline V gene data show CDR1 as LGHDT and CDR2 as YNNKEL (reference sequence). The CDR3 runs to 16 residues. The CDR3 loop reads CASSQDIDRGTYEQYF.

The chain has TRBV27 and TRBJ2-1; there is no DNA to check the TCRdb D call of TRBD1. The CDR3 is made up of 16 amino acids. CDR1 and CDR2 (germline): MNHEY, SMNVEV (reference sequence). The CDR3 spells CASSPTPPTGNNEQFF.

The chain is built from TRBV20-1 and TRBJ2-5. Germline V CDR1 and CDR2: DFQATT, SNEGSKA (reference sequence). CDR3 length: 16 amino acids. This chain's CDR3 is CSARVFNMADQETQYF.

This chain uses TRBV5-4 with TRBJ2-2; the D call from TCRdb, TRBD2, cannot be confirmed without DNA. CDR3 length equals 17 residues. CDR1 and CDR2 (germline): SGHNT, YYREEE (reference sequence). The CDR3 region is CASSLDGMAGVTGELFF. Supplemented by reference TRBV5-4 and TRBJ2-2, the full variable domain reads ETGVTQSPTHLIKTRGQQVTLRCSSQSGHNTVSWYQQALGQGPQFIFQYYREEENGRGNFPPRFSGLQFPNYSSELNVNALELDDSALYLCASSLDGMAGVTGELFFGEGSRLTVL.

V is TRBV4-3 and J is TRBJ2-7; the D call from TCRdb, TRBD1, cannot be confirmed without DNA. Germline CDR1 LGHNA, CDR2 YSLEER. The CDR3 sequence is 15 residues long. The chain's CDR3 is CASSQERTGAYEQYF.

The chain employs TRBV19 and TRBJ1-4; TCRdb outputs TRBD1, but without DNA this stays unchecked. This CDR3 contains 16 residues. The V gene's germline CDR1 is LNHDA and CDR2 SQIVND (reference sequence). Here the CDR3 reads CASSIHDEGTNEKLFF.

The V and J genes are TRBV5-4 and TRBJ2-2; without DNA, the TCRdb call of TRBD2 cannot be checked. The CDR3 loop spans 18 amino acids. Germline-derived CDR1 and CDR2 are SGHNT and YYREEE (reference sequence). The CDR3 protein is CASSSSVGPPLYDGELFF.

This chain's CDR3 is CSVRIVQEFSYNEQFF. The chain links TRBV29-1 to TRBJ2-1. The CDR3 loop spans 16 amino acids. Germline V gene sequence: CDR1 SQVTM, CDR2 ANQGSEA.

V gene TRBV7-9 combines with J gene TRBJ1-3. Germline V gives CDR1 SEHNR, CDR2 FQNEAQ (reference sequence). The CDR3 runs to 13 residues. The CDR3: CASSVADGNTIYF.

The J gene is TRBJ2-5, the V gene TRBV11-2; TCRdb indicates TRBD1, and absent DNA this call remains unverified. This CDR3 is built from 14 residues. Germline V gene lookup returns CDR1 SGHAT and CDR2 FQNNGV. CDR3 protein: CASSSTGPQETQYF.